These 11 T cell receptor beta chains were sequenced from one sample in a study of human T cells and chemical hapten exposure. The time point: pre-sensitization, week 0. Treatment specified: therapeutic diphenylcyclopropenone sensitization with weekly scalp DPC. TCRdb called the RACE reads again in MiXCR, with one record for every CDR3 protein. This table has some 300,000 distinct CDR3 sequences, approximately 5% appearing once. This sample comprised whole blood, obtained in connection with sensitization to the hapten diphenylcyclopropenone (DPC). The receptors originated from a woman in her late teens or twenties with alopecia areata. Some clones in this sample may be carry-over from other donors' samples.

The gene calls are TRBV4-3 and TRBJ2-2, with TRBD1 as a possible D gene (6 bases). CDR3 length: 13 residues. Germline V gives CDR1 LGHNA, CDR2 YSLEER. The V gene lost 1 base and the J gene lost 8 bases, with 8 bases spanning the gap. The CDR3 DNA is TGCGCCAGCAGCCAAGTAGGGACAGGGGAGCTGTTTTTT. Its translation is CASSQVGTGELFF.

The J gene is TRBJ2-7, the V gene TRBV10-3; 14 bases match TRBD2. The CDR3 is made up of 15 amino acids. Germline V lookup: CDR1 ENHRY, CDR2 SYGVKD. The V and J ends lost 0 bases and 7 bases, in that order; junction bases with no gene match: 2. The CDR3 protein is CAISESTSGGVEQYF. The CDR3 region has the DNA TGTGCCATCAGTGAGTCGACTAGCGGGGGGGTAGAGCAGTACTTC.

The chain carries TRBV15 and TRBJ1-5; TRBD1 matches at 8 bases. The ends lost 4 bases at V and 7 bases at J; junction bases unmatched: 3. The CDR3 length is 13 residues. CDR1 is LNHNV and CDR2 is YYDKDF in the germline V gene (reference sequence). CDR3: CATSKSGGQPQHF. The CDR3 nucleotides read TGTGCCACCAGCAAGTCAGGGGGCCAGCCCCAGCATTTT.

There are a few counts of this clonotype. This chain uses TRBV7-3 with TRBJ2-5; TRBD2 aligns across 8 bases. The CDR3 runs 15 residues. Germline V gene sequence: CDR1 SGHTA, CDR2 FQGTGA. V was pared by 2 bases and J by 1 base, with 3 bases of the junction left unmatched. The DNA for the CDR3 is TGTGCCAGCAGCTTAGGCGGGGGGTCCCAAGAGACCCAGTACTTC. Protein sequence: CASSLGGGSQETQYF.

With regard to this clonotype: Sequence at one end of the junction differs from germline and may be a read error. The chain carries TRBV12-3 or TRBV12-4 and TRBJ1-3; D is unclear. The CDR3 length is 14 residues. In DNA form, the CDR3 reads TGTGCCGGCAGTTTTAAGCTGTCCGGAAACACCATATATTTT. Encoded protein: CAGSFKLSGNTIYF.

This clonotype was observed many times. The gene calls are TRBV5-4 and TRBJ1-1, with D tentatively TRBD1 (5 bases). V lost 4 bases to trimming and J lost 8 bases, with 15 bases between them. The V gene's germline CDR1 is SGHNT and CDR2 YYREEE (reference sequence). CDR3 length: 13 residues. CDR3 nucleotides: TGTGCCAGCAGCCCCGGATGGGACGGAGAAGCTTTCTTT. Amino acid sequence: CASSPGWDGEAFF.

The chain joins TRBV6-6 to TRBJ1-1; a possible D gene is TRBD1 (5 bases). Germline loops: CDR1 MNHNY, CDR2 SVGAGI (reference sequence). The CDR3 spans 14 residues. V lost 7 bases, J lost 2 bases, and 14 bases lay in between. The CDR3 DNA sequence: TGTGCCAGCACCCACGGGGCGAGAAACACTGAAGCTTTCTTT. Amino acids: CASTHGARNTEAFF.

This clonotype was counted only a few times. The rearrangement joins TRBV5-1 to TRBJ1-1, with D unclear. This CDR3 region has 11 residues. Trimming cost V 2 bases and J 7 bases, with 6 bases left between them. Germline V gene sequence: CDR1 SGHRS, CDR2 YFSETQ. CDR3 DNA: TGCGCCAGCAGCTTAGGTCATGAAGCTTTCTTT. It encodes CASSLGHEAFF.

The V and J genes are TRBV5-1 and TRBJ1-2; D perhaps matches TRBD1 (6 bases). There are 11 residues in the CDR3. V was trimmed by 6 bases and J by 8 bases, leaving 11 bases between them. CDR1 is SGHRS and CDR2 is YFSETQ in the germline V gene. CDR3 protein: CASTQGSGYTF. CDR3 DNA sequence: TGCGCCAGCACACAGGGCAGCGGCTACACCTTC.

This clonotype appeared many times. V and J are TRBV25-1 and TRBJ2-7; 7 nucleotides align to TRBD1. Looked up from germline, CDR1 is MGHDK and CDR2 is SYGVNS. After removal of 3 bases from V and 5 bases from J, the junction contained 10 bases not matched to a gene. This CDR3 is built from 15 residues. The CDR3 region has the DNA TGTGCCAGCAGTGATCAAACAGGGGAAGTCAACGAGCAGTACTTC. Translated: CASSDQTGEVNEQYF.

This clonotype was seen many times. The chain employs TRBV12-3 or TRBV12-4 and TRBJ1-5, with 7 bases identical to TRBD1. Trimming took 5 bases from V and 3 from J; bases not matched to a gene: 10. The CDR3 contains 16 residues. CDR3 sequence: CASSPPTGIDNQPQHF. CDR3 nucleotides: TGTGCCAGCAGTCCACCGACAGGGATCGACAATCAGCCCCAGCATTTT.